This T cell receptor beta chain came from a study of read filtering for tumor transcriptome and immune sequencing. Study background: After DNase treatment, RNA was made into whole-transcriptome libraries.

Trimming shortened V by 5 bases and J by 3 bases, and 8 bases separated the two germline ends. Germline assignment: CDR1 SGHTA and CDR2 FQGNSA. The CDR3 consists of 13 residues. Every patient had bone marrow sampled while the disease was active. This clonotype was detected ten times or more. Its antigen is currently unknown. Study results and caveats: Correlation between methods rose after single-read clonotypes were removed. Single-read clonotypes: about 81.9% of IR-seq clonotypes (about 4% of reads), 74.6% of RNA-seq clonotypes (less than 50% of reads).

From 300 to 400 ng of RNA, a library with molecular barcoded alpha/delta and beta/gamma adaptors was made. TCRdb itself ran the reads through MiXCR, one entry per CDR3 protein. Of more than 100,000 distinct CDR3 sequences in the sample, 13% were seen once. This clonotype was sampled from a donor at least 40 years old with multiple myeloma. The chain is built from TRBV7-2 and TRBJ1-5; the D is unclear. Sequenced sample: a population of CD138-negative cells sorted from bone marrow. Here the CDR3 DNA reads TGTGCCAGCAGCCCGGTTCACAATCAGCCCCAGCATTTT. It translates to CASSPVHNQPQHF. Looking up the rest from reference TRBV7-2 and TRBJ1-5 gives the full variable domain: GAGVSQSPSNKVTEKGKDVELRCDPISGHTALYWYRQSLGQGLEFLIYFQGNSAPDKSGLPSDRFSAERTGGSVSTLTIQRTQQEDSAVYLCASSPVHNQPQHFGDGTRLSIL.